This T cell receptor beta chain derives from a study of blood T cell repertoires in COVID-19. CDR1 and CDR2 (germline): SGDLS, YYNGEE. V lost 0 bases, J lost 5 bases, and 9 bases stayed unmatched. The CDR3 is 16 amino acids. TCRdb keeps only in-frame clones here, not all; method: immunoSEQ multiplex PCR. Seen here are hundreds of thousands of clones, around 90% observed once, and the top ten hold about 14%. The TCR was taken from a man aged 25 to 45 who had been exposed to COVID-19. Material for sequencing was PBMCs or T cells enriched from blood (not recorded which). V gene TRBV9 combines with J gene TRBJ2-5, with 8 bases fitting TRBD2. The CDR3 DNA reads TGTGCCAGCAGCGTAGAGGTCGGGGGGGCTGAGGAGACCCAGTACTTC. This sequence encodes CASSVEVGGAEETQYF.